Presented here are 25 T cell receptor beta chains from one specimen sequenced in a study of cytomegalovirus exposure and HLA in healthy donors. Researchers ran the PCR with 60 Vbeta and 13 Jbeta primers. Sequencing used immunoSEQ multiplex PCR; TCRdb keeps in-frame clones, though not all of them. The sample yields about 210,000 clones, more than 65% seen once. The material sequenced was PBMCs. These receptors came from a man in his forties in good health and CMV-seropositive.

A few counts support this clone. CDR3 in DNA: TGTGCCAGTAGTATGGGCCTCGGGCAGGGAGGAAATCAGCCCCAGCATTTT. Its translation: CASSMGLGQGGNQPQHF. The chain has TRBV19 and TRBJ1-5; D perhaps matches TRBD1 (5 bases). Germline V gene sequence: CDR1 LNHDA, CDR2 SQIVND (reference sequence). CDR3 length: 17 residues. V was shortened by 3 bases and J by 4 bases, with 19 bases between the two germline ends.

The table lists this clone with a few counts. The chain uses TRBV11-2 and TRBJ2-1; TRBD2 aligns across 11 bases. The CDR3 spans 16 residues. The J segment lost 9 bases and the V segment lost 5 bases, leaving 12 bases of the junction unmatched. The germline V gene has CDR1 SGHAT and CDR2 FQNNGV. The DNA of the CDR3 is TGTGCCAGCAGCCCACTAGCGGGAGCCCGAGGCGGTGAGCAGTTCTTC. The encoded protein is CASSPLAGARGGEQFF. Full variable domain (missing parts from reference TRBV11-2 and TRBJ2-1): EAGVAQSPRYKIIEKRQSVAFWCNPISGHATLYWYQQILGQGPKLLIQFQNNGVVDDSQLPKDRFSAERLKGVDSTLKIQPAKLEDSAVYLCASSPLAGARGGEQFFGPGTRLTVL.

This chain joins TRBV6-5 and TRBJ2-7; no reliable D call. There are 16 residues in the CDR3. The germline V and J ends were trimmed by 4 bases and 0 bases, with 16 bases remaining between them. Germline V CDR1 and CDR2: MNHEY, SVGAGI. CDR3 bases: TGTGCCAGCAGTTCATCCTCCTTATCGAGCTCCTACGAGCAGTACTTC. Amino acids: CASSSSSLSSSYEQYF.

The J gene is TRBJ1-6, the V gene TRBV7-9, with 9 nucleotides matching TRBD1. Unmatched junction bases numbered 3, after V lost 5 bases and J lost 7 bases. CDR1 and CDR2 from the germline V gene are SEHNR and FQNEAQ (reference sequence). This CDR3 region has 14 residues. Here the CDR3 DNA reads TGTGCCAGCAGCCAGGACAGGGGAAATTCACCCCTCCACTTT. Its translation: CASSQDRGNSPLHF.

In this sample, this clone turned up once. The chain joins TRBV6-5 to TRBJ1-1; D might be TRBD1 (6 bases). This CDR3 has 12 residues. Germline V gives CDR1 MNHEY, CDR2 SVGAGI. Between the trimmed V and J ends, which lost 2 bases and 8 bases, there was a span of 9 bases. The chain's CDR3 is CASSYGRGEAFF. The CDR3 DNA reads as TGTGCCAGCAGTTACGGCAGGGGAGAAGCTTTCTTT.

The chain recombines TRBV9 with TRBJ2-7; D gene unclear. V lost 1 base and J lost 7, with 15 bases in between. CDR3 length equals 14 residues. The germline gives CDR1 SGDLS, CDR2 YYNGEE. The CDR3 sequence is CASSVMAGHGEQYF. Written as DNA, the CDR3 is TGTGCCAGCAGCGTAATGGCAGGCCATGGGGAGCAGTACTTC.

The V gene is TRBV7-9, the J gene TRBJ2-1, with D perhaps TRBD1 (6 bases). V was shortened by 3 bases and J by 5 bases, with 8 bases between the two germline ends. The CDR3 is made up of 13 amino acids. Germline V gene sequence: CDR1 SEHNR, CDR2 FQNEAQ (reference sequence). CDR3 amino acids: CASSLGQNNEQFF. The CDR3 DNA reads as TGTGCCAGCAGCTTGGGACAAAACAATGAGCAGTTCTTC.

The CDR3 reads CASSLNAGYEQYF. The CDR3 bases are TGTGCCAGCAGCTTGAATGCAGGTTACGAGCAGTACTTC. The rearrangement uses TRBV5-6 and TRBJ2-7; D remains ambiguous. CDR3 length: 13 residues. CDR1 SGHDT and CDR2 YYEEEE come from the germline V gene. Deletions cut 1 base from V and 4 bases from J, with 9 bases between.

The rearrangement joins TRBV5-4 to TRBJ2-2; D uncertain. Deletions cut 2 bases from V and 4 bases from J, with 15 bases between. CDR3 size: 16 residues. Per germline, CDR1 SGHNT and CDR2 YYREEE (reference sequence). This chain's CDR3 is CASSFFEGRLTGELFF. CDR3 DNA: TGTGCCAGCAGCTTTTTTGAAGGCCGACTCACCGGGGAGCTGTTTTTT.

The CDR3 reads CASSESSSPNEKLFF. CDR3 coding DNA: TGTGCCAGCAGTGAATCCTCGTCTCCTAATGAAAAACTGTTTTTT. The chain couples TRBV6-1 to TRBJ1-4; D unresolved. The CDR3 length is 15 residues. Germline assignment: CDR1 MNHNS and CDR2 SASEGT. The V end lost 2 bases, the J end lost 3 bases, and 10 bases lay between the germline ends.

V and J are TRBV11-2 and TRBJ2-5; the D gene is possibly TRBD2 (6 bases). Germline lookup yields CDR1 SGHAT and CDR2 FQNNGV. The CDR3 is 13 amino acids. The V end lost 5 bases, the J end lost 1 base, and 8 bases lay between the germline ends. The CDR3 loop is CASSQGLQETQYF. The DNA of the CDR3 is TGTGCCAGCAGCCAGGGACTCCAAGAGACCCAGTACTTC.

This sequence joins TRBV29-1 and TRBJ2-5; weak D call: TRBD2 (6 bases). CDR3 length: 13 residues. Per germline, CDR1 SQVTM and CDR2 ANQGSEA. Trimming cost V 3 bases and J 6 bases, with 14 bases left between them. The CDR3 is CSVDTGVGQTQYF. The DNA of the CDR3 is TGCAGCGTTGATACGGGAGTAGGTCAGACCCAGTACTTC.

This chain joins TRBV19 and TRBJ2-3; D gene unclear. V was shortened by 3 bases and J by 1 base, with 8 bases between the two germline ends. The CDR3 sequence is 14 residues long. CDR1 LNHDA and CDR2 SQIVND come from the germline V gene (reference sequence). The CDR3 region is CASSMERGTDTQYF. In nucleotides, the CDR3 is TGTGCCAGTAGTATGGAACGGGGCACAGATACGCAGTATTTT. Based on the CDR3 plus reference TRBV19 and TRBJ2-3, the full variable domain is DGGITQSPKYLFRKEGQNVTLSCEQNLNHDAMYWYRQDPGQGLRLIYYSQIVNDFQKGDIAEGYSVSREKKESFPLTVTSAQKNPTAFYLCASSMERGTDTQYFGPGTRLTVL.

On this clone itself: A junction end diverges from the germline sequence, so it may reflect a read error. The gene calls are TRBV28 and TRBJ2-1; 15 bases match TRBD2. The CDR3 is 14 amino acids. Germline-derived CDR1 and CDR2 are MDHEN and SYDVKM. The CDR3 loop is CASTPGTSGRSMIF. The CDR3 DNA reads as TGTGCCAGCACCCCCGGGACTAGCGGGAGGTCTATGATCTTC.

The chain has TRBV2 and TRBJ2-1; 11 bases are shared with TRBD2. The germline gives CDR1 SNHLY, CDR2 FYNNEI. This CDR3 spans 15 amino acids. V lost 3 bases, J lost 9 bases, and 7 bases stayed unmatched. In DNA, the CDR3 is TGTGCCAGCAGTGAGAGTACTAGCGGGAGCGGTGAGCAGTTCTTC. It specifies CASSESTSGSGEQFF.

This clone was observed a handful of times. The chain has TRBV6-6 and TRBJ1-2; 8 bases match TRBD1. The CDR3 consists of 15 residues. Losses at the gene ends were 2 bases for V and 6 bases for J; bases not matched to a gene: 8. The germline V gene encodes CDR1 MNHNY and CDR2 SVGAGI (reference sequence). The CDR3 DNA reads TGTGCCAGCAGTTACCTCCCCAGGGGGCAAGATGGCTACACCTTC. It specifies CASSYLPRGQDGYTF.

The chain employs TRBV4-3 and TRBJ2-1, with 15 bases matching TRBD2. The CDR3 contains 16 residues. Per germline, CDR1 LGHNA and CDR2 YSLEER. The junction had 2 bases not matched to a gene; V was cut back by 4 bases and J by 4 bases. CDR3 sequence: CASSLGTSGRYNEQFF. Here the CDR3 DNA reads TGCGCCAGCAGCCTGGGGACTAGCGGGAGGTACAATGAGCAGTTCTTC.

The chain combines TRBV11-2 with TRBJ2-1; D is uncertain. CDR3 length equals 13 residues. From germline, CDR1 is SGHAT and CDR2 FQNNGV. V was shortened by 2 bases and J by 4 bases, with 6 bases between the two germline ends. CDR3 bases: TGTGCCAGCAGCTTATTGACTTACAATGAGCAGTTCTTC. Its protein product is CASSLLTYNEQFF.

V and J are TRBV6-5 and TRBJ2-1; tentative D call: TRBD1 (6 bases). CDR3 length equals 14 residues. CDR1 and CDR2 (germline): MNHEY, SVGAGI. Trimming shortened V by 6 bases and J by 3 bases, and 12 bases separated the two germline ends. The CDR3 spells CASRPRGGYNEQFF. CDR3 coding DNA: TGTGCCAGCAGACCCAGGGGTGGCTACAATGAGCAGTTCTTC.

The chain is built from TRBV19 and TRBJ2-4; D is unresolved. V was trimmed by 1 base and J by 0 bases, leaving 7 bases between them. In germline, CDR1 is LNHDA, CDR2 SQIVND (reference sequence). This CDR3 contains 15 residues. CDR3 in DNA: TGTGCCAGTAGTATAGTAGAATCAGCCAAAAACATTCAGTACTTC. It encodes CASSIVESAKNIQYF.

V usage is TRBV6-5 and J usage is TRBJ2-2, with 8 positions matching TRBD2. Germline CDR1 is MNHEY and CDR2 is SVGAGI. Unmatched junction bases numbered 4, after V lost 6 bases and J lost 1 base. CDR3 size: 15 residues. The CDR3 nucleotides are TGTGCCAGCAGGGGGAGCGGGGGGAACACCGGGGAGCTGTTTTTT. It is translated as CASRGSGGNTGELFF.

Details on this clone: This CDR3 is also generated by other DNA sequences in the sample. This chain links TRBV6-5 with TRBJ1-2; 9 nucleotides align to TRBD1. The CDR3 has 15 amino acids. V lost 6 bases to trimming and J lost 4 bases; unmatched junction nucleotides: 9. The germline gives CDR1 MNHEY, CDR2 SVGAGI. The CDR3 here is CASSNTGTGTYGYTF. The CDR3 bases are TGTGCCAGCAGCAACACCGGGACAGGGACCTATGGCTACACCTTC.

The genes are TRBV5-1 and TRBJ2-3; 10 bases align to TRBD1. CDR3 length: 16 residues. Germline V gives CDR1 SGHRS, CDR2 YFSETQ. Trimming at V came to 4 bases and at J to 5 bases, leaving 10 bases not matched to a gene. CDR3: CASSPSGTGDGDTQYF. CDR3 nucleotides: TGCGCCAGCAGCCCATCCGGGACAGGGGACGGAGATACGCAGTATTTT. Using reference TRBV5-1 and TRBJ2-3 for the parts outside the CDR3, the full variable domain is KAGVTQTPRYLIKTRGQQVTLSCSPISGHRSVSWYQQTPGQGLQFLFEYFSETQRNKGNFPGRFSGRQFSNSRSEMNVSTLELGDSALYLCASSPSGTGDGDTQYFGPGTRLTVL.

This chain uses TRBV19 with TRBJ2-1, with D possibly being TRBD2 (5 bases). This CDR3 has 14 amino acids. Germline lookup yields CDR1 LNHDA and CDR2 SQIVND (reference sequence). Trimming shortened V by 2 bases and J by 6 bases, and 11 bases separated the two germline ends. Here the CDR3 DNA reads TGTGCCAGTAGTATACGGGGAAGCCCCAATGAGCAGTTCTTC. It specifies CASSIRGSPNEQFF. Using reference TRBV19 and TRBJ2-1 for the parts outside the CDR3, the full variable domain is DGGITQSPKYLFRKEGQNVTLSCEQNLNHDAMYWYRQDPGQGLRLIYYSQIVNDFQKGDIAEGYSVSREKKESFPLTVTSAQKNPTAFYLCASSIRGSPNEQFFGPGTRLTVL.

The chain links TRBV4-1 to TRBJ2-3; 11 nucleotides agree with TRBD2. V lost 3 bases to trimming and J lost 4 bases; unmatched junction nucleotides: 6. Looked up from germline, CDR1 is MGHRA and CDR2 is YSYEKL. The CDR3 has 16 amino acids. The CDR3 sequence: CASSQGTSGGADTQYF. In DNA, the CDR3 is TGCGCCAGCAGCCAGGGGACTAGCGGCGGAGCAGATACGCAGTATTTT.